This TCR beta chain was sequenced during a study of regulatory T cells in long-lasting Graves disease. As to time point: newly diagnosed GD, antithyroid drugs for less than 3 months. The TCR library was made from RNA extracted from PBMCs. Germline assignment: CDR1 MNHNS and CDR2 SASEGT. V gave up 7 bases and J gave up 8 bases, with 8 bases separating them. This CDR3 comprises 10 residues. Construction of the TCR beta libraries employed iRepertoire HTBI primers in conjunction with Arm-PCR of CDR3 regions. One entry per CDR3 protein, called by TCRdb with MiXCR from the multiplex PCR reads. The sample has 440,000 or so distinct CDR3 sequences; roughly 15% are singletons. The data were also submitted as part of a second study, on T cells in Graves' hyperthyroidism and ophthalmopathy.

Sample: peripheral blood mononuclear cells (PBMCs), taken at new diagnosis, from a patient treated with antithyroid drugs. The source of this sequence is a woman in her 30s with Graves disease. The chain is built from TRBV6-1 and TRBJ1-2; D perhaps matches TRBD1 (5 bases). The CDR3 protein is CASTGDGYTF. The CDR3 nucleotides read TGTGCCAGCACGGGGGACGGCTACACCTTC.